The rows below give T cell receptor beta chains drawn from one sample of a study of cytomegalovirus exposure and HLA in healthy donors. Assay: immunoSEQ multiplex PCR; the TCRdb copy retains only in-frame clones and omits some. The profile shows roughly 200,000 clones, approximately 82% of them singletons. The material sequenced was PBMCs. Source of these receptors: a young woman in good health and CMV-seronegative. CDR3s include the opening cysteine and the closing phenylalanine or tryptophan. D genes are given only for firm matches. Some rows have no size entry. The others give once, few or many, or a class for an expanded clone.

v_gene	j_gene	d_gene	abundance	CDR3nt	CDR3aa
TRBV25-1	TRBJ2-3	TRBD1	NA	TGTGCCAGCAGTGAGTGGACAGGACCTCGCACAGATACGCAGTATTTT	CASSEWTGPRTDTQYF
TRBV10-3	TRBJ2-2	TRBD2	NA	TGTGCCATCAGTGCCCAGCCGGGAGGCTATAACGTCGCCGGGGAGCTGTTTTTT	CAISAQPGGYNVAGELFF
TRBV27	TRBJ1-2	TRBD1	NA	TGTGCCAGCACGACAGGGAGTTGGGCCAGCTATGGCTACACCTTC	CASTTGSWASYGYTF
TRBV28	TRBJ2-1	TRBD2	NA	TGTGCCAGCAGTTTAGGTGGGAGGGGTGATGAGCAGTTCTTC	CASSLGGRGDEQFF
TRBV11-3	TRBJ2-5	TRBD2	NA	TGTGCCAGCAGTCGGGACTATTTATTCCAAGAGACCCAGTACTTC	CASSRDYLFQETQYF
TRBV30	TRBJ1-4	NA	NA	TGTGCCTGCCTGGCAGAAACAACTAATGAAAAACTGTTTTTT	CACLAETTNEKLFF
TRBV7-9	TRBJ2-3	TRBD2	NA	TGTTCCAGCAGCTTCATTCCCACTAGCGGGAACACAGATACGCAGTATTTT	CSSSFIPTSGNTDTQYF
TRBV7-9	TRBJ2-7	NA	NA	TGTGCCAGCAGCTTAGAGTGGGAGGCGAACTACGAGCAGTACTTC	CASSLEWEANYEQYF
TRBV19	TRBJ2-6	NA	NA	TGTGCCAGTAGTGCCACAGGGGGGGCTGGGGCCAACGTCCTGACTTTC	CASSATGGAGANVLTF
TRBV6-1	TRBJ1-5	NA	NA	TGTGCCAGCAGTGTCGGACTTAGCAATCAGCCCCAGCATTTT	CASSVGLSNQPQHF
TRBV7-6	TRBJ2-1	NA	few	TGTGCCACTTCGAGGAGCTCCTACAATGAGCAGTTCTTC	CATSRSSYNEQFF
TRBV27	TRBJ2-2	TRBD2	once	TGTGCCAGCAGTTTTGGACTAGCGGGAGACACCGGGGAGCTGTTTTTT	CASSFGLAGDTGELFF
TRBV13	TRBJ2-1	TRBD2	NA	TGTGCCAGCAGCTTGGGACTAGCGGCCTGGGAGCAGTTCTTC	CASSLGLAAWEQFF
TRBV7-2	TRBJ1-1	NA	once	TGTGCCAGCAGCCACACACAGGTCCCCAGGTCGAACACTGAAGCTTTCTTT	CASSHTQVPRSNTEAFF
TRBV6-6	TRBJ2-3	TRBD2	few	TGTGCCAGCAGTTACCCTAGCGGGAGAAACGCAGATACGCAGTATTTT	CASSYPSGRNADTQYF
TRBV5-1	TRBJ2-5	TRBD2	once	TGCGCCAGCAGCCGGACTAGCGGGGGCCAAGAGACCCAGTACTTC	CASSRTSGGQETQYF
TRBV7-8	TRBJ1-4	NA	NA	TGTGCCAGCAGCCCCCAGGTAGTGGGGGCAGGTGAAAAACTGTTTTTT	CASSPQVVGAGEKLFF
TRBV5-1	TRBJ2-1	NA	NA	TGCGCCAGCAGCTTGTCAGTCGGTCTAGCTGGAAATGAGCAGTTCTTC	CASSLSVGLAGNEQFF